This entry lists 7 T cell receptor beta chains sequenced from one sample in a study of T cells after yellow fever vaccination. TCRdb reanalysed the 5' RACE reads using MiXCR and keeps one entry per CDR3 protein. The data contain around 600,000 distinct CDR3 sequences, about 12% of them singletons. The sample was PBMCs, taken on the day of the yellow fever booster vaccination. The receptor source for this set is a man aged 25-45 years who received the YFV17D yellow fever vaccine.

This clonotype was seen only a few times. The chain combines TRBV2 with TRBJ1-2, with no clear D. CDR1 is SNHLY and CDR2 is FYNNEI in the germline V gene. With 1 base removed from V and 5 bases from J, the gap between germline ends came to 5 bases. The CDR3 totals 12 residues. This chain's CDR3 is CASSEESYGYTF. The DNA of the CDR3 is TGTGCCAGCAGTGAAGAGTCGTATGGCTACACCTTC.

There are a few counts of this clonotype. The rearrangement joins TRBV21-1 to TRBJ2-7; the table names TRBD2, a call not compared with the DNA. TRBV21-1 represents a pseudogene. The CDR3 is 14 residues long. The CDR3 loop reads CATSTLHGAYEQYF. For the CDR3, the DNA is TGTGCCACTTCCACCCTCCACGGAGCCTACGAGCAGTACTTC.

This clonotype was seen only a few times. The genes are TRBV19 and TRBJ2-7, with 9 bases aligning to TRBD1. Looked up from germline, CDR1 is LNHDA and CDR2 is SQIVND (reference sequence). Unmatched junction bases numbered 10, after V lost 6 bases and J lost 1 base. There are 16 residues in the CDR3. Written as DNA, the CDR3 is TGTGCCAGTAGCGATTTTATTGGACAGGGGTCCTACGAGCAGTACTTC. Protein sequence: CASSDFIGQGSYEQYF. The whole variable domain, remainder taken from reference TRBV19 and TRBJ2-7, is DGGITQSPKYLFRKEGQNVTLSCEQNLNHDAMYWYRQDPGQGLRLIYYSQIVNDFQKGDIAEGYSVSREKKESFPLTVTSAQKNPTAFYLCASSDFIGQGSYEQYFGPGTRLTVT.

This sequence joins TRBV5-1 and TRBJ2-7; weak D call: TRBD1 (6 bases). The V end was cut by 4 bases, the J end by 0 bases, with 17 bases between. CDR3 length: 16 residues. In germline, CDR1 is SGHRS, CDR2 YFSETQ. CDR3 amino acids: CASSPVGGPNSYEQYF. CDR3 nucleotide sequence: TGCGCCAGCAGCCCGGTTGGGGGCCCGAACTCCTACGAGCAGTACTTC. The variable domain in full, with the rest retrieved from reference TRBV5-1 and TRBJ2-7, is KAGVTQTPRYLIKTRGQQVTLSCSPISGHRSVSWYQQTPGQGLQFLFEYFSETQRNKGNFPGRFSGRQFSNSRSEMNVSTLELGDSALYLCASSPVGGPNSYEQYFGPGTRLTVT.

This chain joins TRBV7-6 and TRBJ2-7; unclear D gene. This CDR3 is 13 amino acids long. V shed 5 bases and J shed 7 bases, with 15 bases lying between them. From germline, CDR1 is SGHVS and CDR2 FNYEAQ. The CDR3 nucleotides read TGTGCCAGCAGCCGACATATGACTGGAGAGCAGTACTTC. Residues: CASSRHMTGEQYF.

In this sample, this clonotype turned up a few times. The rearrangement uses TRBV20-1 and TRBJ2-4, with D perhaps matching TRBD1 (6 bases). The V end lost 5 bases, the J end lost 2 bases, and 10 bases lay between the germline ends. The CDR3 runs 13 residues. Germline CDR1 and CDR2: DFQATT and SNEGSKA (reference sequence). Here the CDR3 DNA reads TGCAGTGCTCTACAGGGAACCAAAAACATTCAGTACTTC. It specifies CSALQGTKNIQYF.

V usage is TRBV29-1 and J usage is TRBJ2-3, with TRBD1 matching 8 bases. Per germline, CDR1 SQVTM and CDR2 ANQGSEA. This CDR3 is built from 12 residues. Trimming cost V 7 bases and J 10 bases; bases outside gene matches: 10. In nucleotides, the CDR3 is TGCAGCGACCAGGGGGCGCAGGTGGCGCAGTATTTT. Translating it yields CSDQGAQVAQYF.